Listed below are T cell receptor beta chains from one sample, sequenced in a study of vaccination effects on CD4 cells after COVID-19. No antigen is known for these receptors. Profiling relied on immunoSEQ multiplex PCR, and the TCRdb table lists in-frame clones only, not all of them. Here the sample spans 66,000 or so clones, around 79% being singletons. The sequenced sample was CD4+ T cells from PBMCs cultured without peptide, obtained after COVID-19 vaccination. These receptors were obtained from a human donor who received a COVID-19 vaccine. The CDR3 runs from the conserved cysteine through the conserved F or W. The order of the fields is J gene, V gene, clone size, D gene, CDR3 DNA, CDR3 protein. The D gene is left open where the match is weak. Only some rows state a clone size, as once, few, many or a class for expanded clones.

J gene: TRBJ2-5
V gene: TRBV19
clone size: NA
D gene: NA
CDR3 DNA: TGTGCCAGTAGTAAACGGGGGTTCTTAGAGACCCAGTACTTC
CDR3 protein: CASSKRGFLETQYF

J gene: TRBJ1-5
V gene: TRBV15
clone size: NA
D gene: NA
CDR3 DNA: TGTGCCACCAGCGTTAGCAATCAGCCCCAGCATTTT
CDR3 protein: CATSVSNQPQHF

J gene: TRBJ2-3
V gene: TRBV7-3
clone size: NA
D gene: NA
CDR3 DNA: TGTGCCAGCAGCCGCGCAGACGGACGCACAGATACGCAGTATTTT
CDR3 protein: CASSRADGRTDTQYF

J gene: TRBJ2-5
V gene: TRBV24-1
clone size: NA
D gene: TRBD1
CDR3 DNA: TGTGCCACCAGTGATCAAGGGACAGGGGGCGAGACCCAGTACTTC
CDR3 protein: CATSDQGTGGETQYF

J gene: TRBJ1-3
V gene: TRBV3-1/TRBV3-2
clone size: NA
D gene: NA
CDR3 DNA: TGTGCCAGCAGCCAAGAAGGGGAAGGAAACACCATATATTTT
CDR3 protein: CASSQEGEGNTIYF

J gene: TRBJ2-6
V gene: TRBV2
clone size: NA
D gene: NA
CDR3 DNA: TGTGCCGGTTCGGGGAGCTCTGGGGCCAACGTCCTGACTTTC
CDR3 protein: CAGSGSSGANVLTF

J gene: TRBJ2-1
V gene: TRBV3-1/TRBV3-2
clone size: NA
D gene: NA
CDR3 DNA: TGTGCCAGCAGCCAATACCCAGCTTTTCCCTACAATGAGCAGTTCTTC
CDR3 protein: CASSQYPAFPYNEQFF

J gene: TRBJ1-5
V gene: TRBV19
clone size: NA
D gene: TRBD1
CDR3 DNA: TGTGCCAGTAGAGACAGGGCAGCCTCCAATCAGCCCCAGCATTTT
CDR3 protein: CASRDRAASNQPQHF

J gene: TRBJ2-4
V gene: TRBV23-1
clone size: NA
D gene: NA
CDR3 DNA: TGCGCCAGCAGTCCCCTAGGGCCCGGAGCCAAAAACATTCAGTACTTC
CDR3 protein: CASSPLGPGAKNIQYF

J gene: TRBJ1-1
V gene: TRBV7-9
clone size: few
D gene: TRBD1
CDR3 DNA: TGTGCCAGCAGCGTCCGGGACAGGGGCACTGAAGCTTTCTTT
CDR3 protein: CASSVRDRGTEAFF

J gene: TRBJ2-2
V gene: TRBV19
clone size: NA
D gene: NA
CDR3 DNA: TGTGCCAGTAGTGCGGGACTTACGAACACCGGGGAGCTGTTTTTT
CDR3 protein: CASSAGLTNTGELFF

J gene: TRBJ1-5
V gene: TRBV12-3/TRBV12-4
clone size: NA
D gene: NA
CDR3 DNA: TGTGCCAGCAGTTGGGGGGATAGCCAGCCCCAGCATTTT
CDR3 protein: CASSWGDSQPQHF

J gene: TRBJ2-1
V gene: TRBV18
clone size: few
D gene: NA
CDR3 DNA: TGTGCCAGCTCACCCGAGCGGGAGCAGTTCTTC
CDR3 protein: CASSPEREQFF

J gene: TRBJ1-1
V gene: TRBV7-9
clone size: once
D gene: NA
CDR3 DNA: TGTGCCAGCAGCCGACAGGTAGAGGGCACTGAAGCTTTCTTT
CDR3 protein: CASSRQVEGTEAFF

J gene: TRBJ1-4
V gene: TRBV5-1
clone size: NA
D gene: NA
CDR3 DNA: TGCGCCAGCAGCTTGGGACGGGTAGTCGGAACTAATGAAAAACTGTTTTTT
CDR3 protein: CASSLGRVVGTNEKLFF

J gene: TRBJ2-1
V gene: TRBV15
clone size: NA
D gene: TRBD2
CDR3 DNA: TGTGCCACCAGCAGAGACGGGGGGGCTTACAATGAGCAGTTCTTC
CDR3 protein: CATSRDGGAYNEQFF

J gene: TRBJ1-2
V gene: TRBV12-3/TRBV12-4
clone size: NA
D gene: NA
CDR3 DNA: TGTGCCAGCAGCCTGCCGGGTGGCTACACCTTC
CDR3 protein: CASSLPGGYTF

J gene: TRBJ1-4
V gene: TRBV27
clone size: NA
D gene: TRBD1
CDR3 DNA: TGTGCCAGCAGCGATCCGGGACAGGGGAGCGAAAAACTGTTTTTT
CDR3 protein: CASSDPGQGSEKLFF

J gene: TRBJ2-3
V gene: TRBV18
clone size: NA
D gene: NA
CDR3 DNA: TGTGCCAGCTCACCACCCTGGGGGTCGGGCACAGATACGCAGTATTTT
CDR3 protein: CASSPPWGSGTDTQYF

J gene: TRBJ2-1
V gene: TRBV7-2
clone size: NA
D gene: TRBD1
CDR3 DNA: TGTGCCAGCAGCTTAGCACAGGGGGTCTACAATGAGCAGTTCTTC
CDR3 protein: CASSLAQGVYNEQFF

J gene: TRBJ2-1
V gene: TRBV4-1
clone size: NA
D gene: TRBD2
CDR3 DNA: TGCGCCAGCAGCCAAGTGAGGGTAGCGGGGCAGGACTACAATGAGCAGTTCTTC
CDR3 protein: CASSQVRVAGQDYNEQFF

J gene: TRBJ1-2
V gene: TRBV3-1/TRBV3-2
clone size: once
D gene: TRBD1
CDR3 DNA: TGTGCCAGCACCCGACAGGGAGGCTATGGCTACACCTTC
CDR3 protein: CASTRQGGYGYTF

J gene: TRBJ1-2
V gene: TRBV19
clone size: NA
D gene: NA
CDR3 DNA: TGTGCCAGTAGCCGAAGGTCAGAGGCAGCATCGGGCTACACCTTC
CDR3 protein: CASSRRSEAASGYTF

J gene: TRBJ2-3
V gene: TRBV5-1
clone size: NA
D gene: NA
CDR3 DNA: TGCGCCAGCAGCTTGCGAACGGTAGATACGCAGTATTTT
CDR3 protein: CASSLRTVDTQYF

J gene: TRBJ2-2
V gene: TRBV6-5
clone size: NA
D gene: NA
CDR3 DNA: TGTGCCAGCACTCGGGCAGGGACCACCGGGGAGCTGTTTTTT
CDR3 protein: CASTRAGTTGELFF

J gene: TRBJ2-1
V gene: TRBV21-1
clone size: NA
D gene: NA
CDR3 DNA: TGTGCCAGCCGTGTGGGGGGACAGGGGTCAAATGAGCAGTTCTTC
CDR3 protein: CASRVGGQGSNEQFF

J gene: TRBJ2-5
V gene: TRBV7-2
clone size: NA
D gene: TRBD2
CDR3 DNA: TGTGCCAGCAGCTCAAGACTAGCGGGGGAAGAGACCCAGTACTTC
CDR3 protein: CASSSRLAGEETQYF

J gene: TRBJ1-2
V gene: TRBV30
clone size: NA
D gene: NA
CDR3 DNA: TGTGCCTGGAGTGTAACAAAGGGCTACACCTTC
CDR3 protein: CAWSVTKGYTF

J gene: TRBJ1-6
V gene: TRBV7-2
clone size: NA
D gene: TRBD1
CDR3 DNA: TGTGCCAGCAGCACCCGACAGGGGACACCCCTCCACTTT
CDR3 protein: CASSTRQGTPLHF

J gene: TRBJ2-2
V gene: TRBV12-3/TRBV12-4
clone size: NA
D gene: TRBD2
CDR3 DNA: TGTGCCAGCAGGGCCGGGGGGGCCGGGGAGCTGTTTTTT
CDR3 protein: CASRAGGAGELFF

J gene: TRBJ1-6
V gene: TRBV6-2/TRBV6-3
clone size: NA
D gene: TRBD1
CDR3 DNA: TGTGCCAGCAGTTACTACGGCATGACAGGGGAAGGATCACCCCTCCACTTT
CDR3 protein: CASSYYGMTGEGSPLHF

J gene: TRBJ2-1
V gene: TRBV28
clone size: NA
D gene: TRBD2
CDR3 DNA: TGTGCCAGCATCCGGGGGGGAAGCTCCTACAATGAGCAGTTCTTC
CDR3 protein: CASIRGGSSYNEQFF

J gene: TRBJ2-3
V gene: TRBV7-2
clone size: NA
D gene: TRBD1
CDR3 DNA: TGTGCCAGCAGCATCCGACAGGGGGCGGATACGCAGTATTTT
CDR3 protein: CASSIRQGADTQYF

J gene: TRBJ2-1
V gene: TRBV15
clone size: NA
D gene: TRBD2
CDR3 DNA: TGTGCCACCAGCAGAGCCGGGACTAGAGGTTACAATGAGCAGTTCTTC
CDR3 protein: CATSRAGTRGYNEQFF

J gene: TRBJ1-4
V gene: TRBV25-1
clone size: NA
D gene: TRBD1
CDR3 DNA: TGTGCCAGCAGTGAACCCGGGACAGGGAATGGAAAACTGTTTTTT
CDR3 protein: CASSEPGTGNGKLFF

J gene: TRBJ1-2
V gene: TRBV7-8
clone size: NA
D gene: TRBD1
CDR3 DNA: TGTGCCAGCAGCCCCCAGGCTTGGGACAGACCCTCTAACTATGGCTACACCTTC
CDR3 protein: CASSPQAWDRPSNYGYTF

J gene: TRBJ1-6
V gene: TRBV9
clone size: NA
D gene: NA
CDR3 DNA: TGTGCCAGCAGCGCGGACGGTAGATATAATTCACCCCTCCACTTT
CDR3 protein: CASSADGRYNSPLHF

J gene: TRBJ2-3
V gene: TRBV3-1/TRBV3-2
clone size: NA
D gene: NA
CDR3 DNA: TGTGCCAGCAGCCACGGGGGAATAGCAGATACGCAGTATTTT
CDR3 protein: CASSHGGIADTQYF

J gene: TRBJ1-5
V gene: TRBV7-2
clone size: NA
D gene: NA
CDR3 DNA: TGTGCCAGCAGCTCCTACGCCGGGACGGTCTCGCCCCAGCATTTT
CDR3 protein: CASSSYAGTVSPQHF

J gene: TRBJ2-3
V gene: TRBV5-6
clone size: few
D gene: TRBD2
CDR3 DNA: TGTGCCAGCAGCTTGGGGCCGGGGGGGAGAGATACGCAGTATTTT
CDR3 protein: CASSLGPGGRDTQYF